This T cell receptor (beta chain) was captured in a study of tumor and adjacent non-tumor tissue in lung cancer listed by TCRdb under 2018. As for the study more broadly: Patients with adenocarcinoma (approximately 11), squamous cell carcinoma (2) and small cell lung cancer (1) were included in the cohort. The study compared bulk TCRbeta repertoires from lung tumor tissue and matched distant non-tumor lung tissue of approximately 14 lung cancer patients. Among the 15 or so patients, ages ranged from roughly 31 to 76 years, around 10 were men and 5 were women, and disease was TNM stage I to III. A total of approximately 120,000,000 productive TCRbeta reads were generated by sequencing, corresponding to an average of around 4 million reads per sample. TCRbeta CDR3 sequencing was performed on fewer than 35 paired specimens, with one tumor sample and one normal lung sample collected per patient. On the study overall, not on this receptor specifically: Peripheral blood was not sequenced, so blood TCRbeta repertoires in these lung cancer patients were not examined. The top 100 clones made up a significantly larger cumulative share of the repertoire in normal lung than in tumor tissue. The cohort had only about 14 patients, and the authors noted that larger samples and more detailed clinical data are needed. TCR diversity was significantly higher in younger patients, and greater tumor TCR diversity was associated with shorter overall survival and shorter disease-free survival. TCR diversity (inverse Simpson) was significantly higher in tumor than in normal lung tissue (approximately 440 vs 150, P = 0.0075, Mann-Whitney U test). Neither the sequencing platform nor unique molecular identifiers are mentioned in the methods.

V lost 10 bases and J lost 5 bases; the stretch between them is 12 bases long. Based on the germline V gene, the CDR1 and CDR2 sequences are MNHEY and SVGEGT. The CDR3 sequence holds 12 residues, the cysteine and phenylalanine included. Just the 36-base CDR3 DNA is kept, in frame starting at base 1. Libraries came from multiplex PCR. TCRdb names Illumina HiSeq 2500 as the instrument used. TCRbeta libraries were constructed through three rounds of nested PCR with primers (Table S4) according to protocols modified from ARM-PCR. Before sequencing, PCR products of 200-500 bp were excised from the gel and purified with the QIAquick gel extraction kit. The authors processed their data as follows. Trimmomatic was used to clean the reads, FLASH was used to merge the reads into complete CDR3 sequences, and MiTCR was used to assign the reads to V(D)J germline segments. VDJtools was used to compute clonal diversity as the inverse Simpson's index. A read counted as productive if the sequence was in-frame and lacked a premature stop codon. The raw public data were reprocessed by TCRdb itself: fastp quality trimming at Q25, MiXCR clonotype calling, in-frame beta chains only. CDR3 protein duplicates are merged, each entry listing the most common genes and DNA. The V and J calls here are based on TCRdb, not the publication. In all, the sample holds 100,000 to 120,000 distinct CDR3 sequences, and around 82% of those were seen once. The ten top clones hold approximately 24% of the sample.

RNA was isolated from bulk unsorted tissue, and RNA quality was assessed with a NanoDrop ND-1000 and an Agilent 2100. The donors were newly diagnosed lung cancer patients admitted for thoracic surgery in China from August to November 2014 who had not received prior chemotherapy. The study excluded patients who had received radiotherapy or chemotherapy before or who had another cancer at the same time. Pieces of surgical tissue measuring about 1-2.1 cm3 were kept in RNAlater solution and held at -80 degrees C until needed. A word on this clonotype: The antigen it recognizes is unknown. Per-nucleotide qualities are absent, and no much larger clonotype sits a single base away.

The rearranged chain carries TRBV6-2 or TRBV6-3 and TRBJ2-1, with no confidently assigned D gene. The sample taken for sequencing was lung tumor tissue. The sequence was collected from a man between 65 and 79 years old with non-small cell lung cancer. The CDR3 protein is CANRGGHNEQFF. In nucleotide form, the sequence is TGTGCCAACAGAGGCGGTCACAATGAGCAGTTCTTC.